The clone carrying this TCR beta chain was detected only a few times. Trimming pared 0 bases from V and 5 bases from J, leaving 10 bases between. CDR1 is GTSNPN, CDR2 SVGIG, per germline (reference sequence). This CDR3 contains 14 residues. The data were obtained in a study of blood T cell repertoires in COVID-19. Study details: Both acute and convalescent COVID-19 samples were obtained from the United States, Italy and Spain.

The assay was immunoSEQ multiplex PCR, and TCRdb's table has in-frame clones only and misses some. Of around 42,000 clones listed, 85% were seen once; the top ten hold under 15%. The receptor was derived from a woman in her seventies in a cohort sampled during active COVID-19. The rearrangement links TRBV30 to TRBJ1-4; D is unresolved. The specimen was peripheral blood. CDR3 coding DNA: TGTGCCTGGAGTGTCCGGGGATGGAATGAAAAACTGTTTTTT. This gives the protein CAWSVRGWNEKLFF.